Sequencing of this T cell receptor beta chain was carried out in a study of shared clonotypes between healthy human individuals. Study results and caveats: Inspection by rarefaction showed sorted-subset sequencing to be incomplete despite large depth.

In the case of this clone: As yet, its antigen is unknown.

CDR1 GTSNPN and CDR2 SVGIG come from the germline V gene (reference sequence). There are 12 residues in the CDR3. V lost 5 bases to trimming and J lost 5 bases, with 11 bases between them. The data were produced by immunoSEQ multiplex PCR, yet TCRdb's version contains in-frame clones alone and is incomplete. The sample carries around 2.1 million clones, around 95% recorded once. The source of this sequence is a man in his late teens or twenties in good health. Sequenced sample: naive CD4+ T cells sorted from blood. The subset: CD45RA+ positively selected. The chain recombines TRBV30 with TRBJ2-3; D not certain. The CDR3 loop reads CAWAAERDTQYF. In nucleotides, the CDR3 is TGTGCCTGGGCCGCCGAGCGAGATACGCAGTATTTT.